This T cell receptor beta chain came from a study of tissue T cells after allogeneic stem cell transplantation. General study results and limits: Only a limited share of tissue TCRs appeared in blood or spleen.

The method was immunoSEQ multiplex PCR; TCRdb's version includes in-frame clones alone and lacks a portion of them. The sample lists roughly 5,000 clones; roughly 32% were seen once. CDR1 is LGHNA, CDR2 YSYQKL, per germline. This CDR3 comprises 16 residues. Trimming cost V 3 bases and J 0 bases, with 9 bases left between them. Time point denoted: mouse harvest day 14 after allogeneic transplant. Each mouse received 10^7 T-cell-depleted marrow cells plus 10^6 splenic CD5+ T cells by tail vein. Mice had MHC-mismatched B6 into BALB/c GVHD, sampled day 7 or 14. On this clone itself: Its specificity is unknown. These gene names are mouse names. Read data end 1 residue before the CDR3 end; the end is taken from the germline J gene.

This sequence was found in a female BALB/c mouse given C57BL/6 T cells with graft-versus-host disease after an allogeneic hematopoietic cell transplant. Specimen: skin. This chain joins TRBV2 and TRBJ1-6; unclear D gene. TRBJ1-6 qualifies as an ORF whose function is uncertain. CDR3 bases read: TGTGCCAGCAGCCAGAGACATAATTCCTATAATTCGCCCCTCTAC. Translating it yields CASSQRHNSYNSPLY. The complete CDR3 protein is CASSQRHNSYNSPLYF.